This T cell receptor (beta chain) was identified during a study of shared T cell receptors in the human thymus. CDR1 is MDHEN and CDR2 is SYDVKM in the germline V gene. The CDR3 covers 15 residues. V shed 5 bases, J shed 8 bases, and the junction held 10 bases outside the gene matches. Sequencing was performed with immunoSEQ multiplex PCR; in TCRdb, only in-frame clones are kept and a portion is missing. The sample carries about 610,000 clones, 70% to 90% recorded once. This clone occurred once. These data were likewise used in another study, on human thymus T cells. As reported in that work: Unrelated people showed highly overlapping thymic repertoires, related research reported.

The TCR originated in a boy under two years old with a congenital heart defect. Sequencing used thymocytes. The genes are TRBV28 and TRBJ2-1, with 9 bases matching TRBD1. The CDR3 spells CASSEPWTGDDEQFF. Here the CDR3 DNA reads TGTGCCAGCAGTGAGCCCTGGACAGGGGACGATGAGCAGTTCTTC.